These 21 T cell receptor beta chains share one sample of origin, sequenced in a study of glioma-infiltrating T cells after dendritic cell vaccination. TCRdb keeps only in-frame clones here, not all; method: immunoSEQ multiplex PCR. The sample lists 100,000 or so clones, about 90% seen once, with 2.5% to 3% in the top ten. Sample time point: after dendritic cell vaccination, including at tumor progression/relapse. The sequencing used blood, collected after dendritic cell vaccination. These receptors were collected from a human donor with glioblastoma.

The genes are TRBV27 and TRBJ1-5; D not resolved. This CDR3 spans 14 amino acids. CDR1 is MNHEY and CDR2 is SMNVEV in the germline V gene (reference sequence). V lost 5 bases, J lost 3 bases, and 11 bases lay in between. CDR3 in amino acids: CASSPGGLNQPQHF. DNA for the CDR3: TGTGCCAGCAGTCCTGGAGGGCTCAATCAGCCCCAGCATTTT.

The DNA for the CDR3 is TGTGCCAGCAGCTTAGTACGGGAGCAGTTCTTC. Translated: CASSLVREQFF. The chain uses TRBV13 and TRBJ2-1; no definite D call. Germline lookup yields CDR1 PRHDT and CDR2 FYEKMQ (reference sequence). The ends were cut back, 1 base at V and 10 bases at J, with 5 bases in the middle. CDR3 length: 11 residues.

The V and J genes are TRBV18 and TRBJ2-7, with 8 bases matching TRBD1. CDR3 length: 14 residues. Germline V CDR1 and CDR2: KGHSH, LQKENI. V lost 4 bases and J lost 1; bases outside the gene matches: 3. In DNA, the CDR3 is TGTGCCAGCTCACAGGACAGGGCTTCCTACGAGCAGTACTTC. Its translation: CASSQDRASYEQYF.

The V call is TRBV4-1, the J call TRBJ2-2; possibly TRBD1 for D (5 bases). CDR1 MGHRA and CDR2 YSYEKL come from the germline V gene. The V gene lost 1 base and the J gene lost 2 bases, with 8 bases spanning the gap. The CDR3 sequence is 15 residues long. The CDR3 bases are TGCGCCAGCAGCCAAGGGACACCCAACACCGGGGAGCTGTTTTTT. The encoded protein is CASSQGTPNTGELFF.

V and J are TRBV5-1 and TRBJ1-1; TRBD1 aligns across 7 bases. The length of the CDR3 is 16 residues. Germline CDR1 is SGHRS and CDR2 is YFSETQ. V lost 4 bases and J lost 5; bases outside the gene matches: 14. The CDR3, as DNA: TGCGCCAGCAGCCCTCGCGGGACAGCTACGGGGACTGAAGCTTTCTTT. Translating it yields CASSPRGTATGTEAFF. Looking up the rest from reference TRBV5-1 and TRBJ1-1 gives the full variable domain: KAGVTQTPRYLIKTRGQQVTLSCSPISGHRSVSWYQQTPGQGLQFLFEYFSETQRNKGNFPGRFSGRQFSNSRSEMNVSTLELGDSALYLCASSPRGTATGTEAFFGQGTRLTVV.

The CDR3 coding sequence is TGTGCCAGCAGCTTGCGTTCGCAGGGGGCTCGGGGCTACACCTTC. Its protein product is CASSLRSQGARGYTF. The chain couples TRBV5-4 to TRBJ1-2; 8 bases fit TRBD1. V was clipped by 1 base and J by 8 bases; unmatched bases: 10. The CDR3 is made up of 15 amino acids. From germline, CDR1 is SGHNT and CDR2 YYREEE (reference sequence).

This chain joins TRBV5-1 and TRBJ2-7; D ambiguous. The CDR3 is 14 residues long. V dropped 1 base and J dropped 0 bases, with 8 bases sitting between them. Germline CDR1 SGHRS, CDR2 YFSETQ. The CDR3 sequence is CASSLTDFSYEQYF. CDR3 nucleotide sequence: TGCGCCAGCAGCTTGACAGATTTCTCCTACGAGCAGTACTTC.

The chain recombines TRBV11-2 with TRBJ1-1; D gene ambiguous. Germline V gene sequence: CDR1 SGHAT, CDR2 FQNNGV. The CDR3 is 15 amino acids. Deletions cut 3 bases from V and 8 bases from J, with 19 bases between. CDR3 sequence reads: CASSFVAAGNREAFF. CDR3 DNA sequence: TGTGCCAGCAGCTTCGTGGCAGCGGGGAATCGGGAAGCTTTCTTT.

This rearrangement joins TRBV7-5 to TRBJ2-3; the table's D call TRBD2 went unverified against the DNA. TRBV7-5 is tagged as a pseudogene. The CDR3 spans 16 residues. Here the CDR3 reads CARSLVGLARADTQYF. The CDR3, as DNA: TGTGCCAGAAGCTTAGTTGGGCTAGCGAGGGCAGATACGCAGTATTTT.

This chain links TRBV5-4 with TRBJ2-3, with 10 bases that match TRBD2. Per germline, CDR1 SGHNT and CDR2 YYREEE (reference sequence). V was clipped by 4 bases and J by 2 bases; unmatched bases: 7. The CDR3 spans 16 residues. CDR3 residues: CASSRRTSGFTDTQYF. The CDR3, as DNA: TGTGCCAGCAGCCGGCGGACTAGCGGTTTCACAGATACGCAGTATTTT.

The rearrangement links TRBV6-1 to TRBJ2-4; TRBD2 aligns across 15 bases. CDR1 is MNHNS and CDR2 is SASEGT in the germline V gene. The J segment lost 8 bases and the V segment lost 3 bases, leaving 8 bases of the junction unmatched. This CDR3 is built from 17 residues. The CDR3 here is CASSDSGTSGGRDIQYF. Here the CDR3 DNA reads TGTGCCAGCAGTGATTCCGGGACTAGCGGGGGGAGAGACATTCAGTACTTC.

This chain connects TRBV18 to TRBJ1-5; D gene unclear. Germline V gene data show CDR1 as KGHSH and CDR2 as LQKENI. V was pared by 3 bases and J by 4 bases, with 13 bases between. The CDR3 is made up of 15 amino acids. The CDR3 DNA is TGTGCCAGCTCACCGGGGAGGGTTGGAAATCAGCCCCAGCATTTT. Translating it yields CASSPGRVGNQPQHF.

CDR3: CASSQDSGSFTDTQYF. CDR3 DNA sequence: TGCGCCAGCAGCCAAGATAGCGGGAGCTTCACAGATACGCAGTATTTT. This chain joins TRBV4-1 and TRBJ2-3, with TRBD2 matching over 9 bases. Germline loops: CDR1 MGHRA, CDR2 YSYEKL. The CDR3 spans 16 residues. V was pared by 0 bases and J by 2 bases, with 3 bases of the junction left unmatched.

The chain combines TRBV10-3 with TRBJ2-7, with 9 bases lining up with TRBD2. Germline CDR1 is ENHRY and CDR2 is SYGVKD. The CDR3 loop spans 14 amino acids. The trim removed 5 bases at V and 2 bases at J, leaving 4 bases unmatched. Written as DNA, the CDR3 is TGTGCCATCAGTTTAGCGGGGGAGGCCTACGAGCAGTACTTC. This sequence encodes CAISLAGEAYEQYF.

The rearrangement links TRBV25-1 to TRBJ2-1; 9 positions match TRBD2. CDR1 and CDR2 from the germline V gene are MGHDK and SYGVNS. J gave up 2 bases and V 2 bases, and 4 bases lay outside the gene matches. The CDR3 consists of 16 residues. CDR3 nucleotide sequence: TGTGCCAGCAGTGAAATGGGCGGGGGGGCCTACAATGAGCAGTTCTTC. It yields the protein CASSEMGGGAYNEQFF.

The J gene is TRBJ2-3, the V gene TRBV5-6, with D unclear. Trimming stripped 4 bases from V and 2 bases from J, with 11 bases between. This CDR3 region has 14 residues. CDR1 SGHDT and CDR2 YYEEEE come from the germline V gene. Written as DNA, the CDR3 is TGTGCCAGCAGCCCCCAGACTGACACAGATACGCAGTATTTT. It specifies CASSPQTDTDTQYF.

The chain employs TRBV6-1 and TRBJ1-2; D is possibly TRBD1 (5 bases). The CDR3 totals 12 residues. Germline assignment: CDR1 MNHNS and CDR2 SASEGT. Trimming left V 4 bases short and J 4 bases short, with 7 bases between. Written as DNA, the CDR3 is TGTGCCAGCAGTGGACAGATCTATGGCTACACCTTC. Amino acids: CASSGQIYGYTF.

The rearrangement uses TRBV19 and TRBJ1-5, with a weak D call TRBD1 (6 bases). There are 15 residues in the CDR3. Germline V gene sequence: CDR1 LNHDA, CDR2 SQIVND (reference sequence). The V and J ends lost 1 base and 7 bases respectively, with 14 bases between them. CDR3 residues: CASSIALTGKQPQHF. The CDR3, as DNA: TGTGCCAGTAGTATAGCCCTCACAGGGAAGCAGCCCCAGCATTTT.

CDR3 protein: CASSIGQGDSGYTF. CDR3 coding DNA: TGTGCCAGTAGTATAGGACAGGGGGATAGTGGCTACACCTTC. The chain carries TRBV19 and TRBJ1-2; 9 nucleotides line up with TRBD1. V was pared by 1 base and J by 7 bases, with 4 bases of the junction left unmatched. CDR3 length equals 14 residues. Germline V gives CDR1 LNHDA, CDR2 SQIVND (reference sequence).

The CDR3 coding sequence is TGTGCCAGCAGCGTGGGGACAGGGGTCGACACTGAAGCTTTCTTT. Its protein is CASSVGTGVDTEAFF. V and J are TRBV9 and TRBJ1-1; TRBD1 matches at 10 bases. This CDR3 has 15 amino acids. Germline CDR1 SGDLS, CDR2 YYNGEE. Trimming cost V 2 bases and J 3 bases; bases outside gene matches: 4.

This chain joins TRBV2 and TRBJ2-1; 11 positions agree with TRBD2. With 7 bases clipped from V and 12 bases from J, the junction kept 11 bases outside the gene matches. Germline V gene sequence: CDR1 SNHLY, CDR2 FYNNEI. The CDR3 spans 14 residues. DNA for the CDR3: TGTGCCAGCATTACTAGCGGGAGAGGTAGGGGGCAGTTCTTC. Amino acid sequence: CASITSGRGRGQFF. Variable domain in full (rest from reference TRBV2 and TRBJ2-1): EPEVTQTPSHQVTQMGQEVILRCVPISNHLYFYWYRQILGQKVEFLVSFYNNEISEKSEIFDDQFSVERPDGSNFTLKIRSTKLEDSAMYFCASITSGRGRGQFFGPGTRLTVL.